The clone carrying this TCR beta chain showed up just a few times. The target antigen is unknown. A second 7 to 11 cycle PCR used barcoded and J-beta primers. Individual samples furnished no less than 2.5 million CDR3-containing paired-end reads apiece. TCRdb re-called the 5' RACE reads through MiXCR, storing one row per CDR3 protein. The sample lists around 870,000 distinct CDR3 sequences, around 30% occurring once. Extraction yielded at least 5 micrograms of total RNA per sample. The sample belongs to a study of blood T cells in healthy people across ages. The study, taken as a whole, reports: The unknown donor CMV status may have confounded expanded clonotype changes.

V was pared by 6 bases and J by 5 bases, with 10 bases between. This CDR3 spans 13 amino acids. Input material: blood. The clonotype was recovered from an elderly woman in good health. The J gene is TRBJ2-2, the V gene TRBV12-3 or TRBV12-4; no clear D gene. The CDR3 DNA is TGTGCCAGCAGAGTGGAGAGGACCGGGGAGCTGTTTTTT. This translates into CASRVERTGELFF.